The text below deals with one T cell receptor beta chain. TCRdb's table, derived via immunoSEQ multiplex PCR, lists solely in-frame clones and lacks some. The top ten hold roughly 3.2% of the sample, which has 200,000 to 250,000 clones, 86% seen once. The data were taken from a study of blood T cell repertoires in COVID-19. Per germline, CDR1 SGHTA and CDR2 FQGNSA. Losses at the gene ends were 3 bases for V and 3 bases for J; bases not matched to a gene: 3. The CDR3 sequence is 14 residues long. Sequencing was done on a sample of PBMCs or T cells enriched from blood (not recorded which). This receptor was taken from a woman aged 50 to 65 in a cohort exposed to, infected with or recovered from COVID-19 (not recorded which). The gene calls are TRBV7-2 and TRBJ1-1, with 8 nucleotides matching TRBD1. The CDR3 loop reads CASSFTGGYTEAFF. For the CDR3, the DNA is TGTGCCAGCAGCTTTACAGGGGGGTACACTGAAGCTTTCTTT.